A single sample is the source of the 13 T cell receptor beta chains below, sequenced in a study of blood T cell repertoires in COVID-19. TCRdb's table, derived via immunoSEQ multiplex PCR, lists solely in-frame clones and lacks some. The repertoire holds 300,000 to 450,000 clones, 81% seen once, with approximately 1% in the top ten. Sample: peripheral blood. The receptors here all came from a human donor with acute or convalescent COVID-19. The donor label of this sample is uncertain.

A word on this clone: The sample has other DNA sequences that encode this CDR3 too. The chain links TRBV29-1 to TRBJ1-1; 7 nucleotides line up with TRBD1. Germline loops: CDR1 SQVTM, CDR2 ANQGSEA. CDR3 length: 13 amino acids. V lost 5 bases, J lost 1 base, and 4 bases stayed unmatched. CDR3 amino acids: CSVRTGGNTEAFF. CDR3 DNA: TGCAGCGTTCGGACAGGAGGGAACACTGAAGCTTTCTTT. The variable domain in full, completed from reference TRBV29-1 and TRBJ1-1, reads SAVISQKPSRDICQRGTSLTIQCQVDSQVTMMFWYRQQPGQSLTLIATANQGSEATYESGFVIDKFPISRPNLTFSTLTVSNMSPEDSSIYLCSVRTGGNTEAFFGQGTRLTVV.

This clone was counted a single time. V gene TRBV7-5 combines with J gene TRBJ2-1; TRBD1, the table's D call, lacks a check against the DNA. TRBV7-5 is a pseudogene locus. This CDR3 comprises 14 residues. CDR3: CVRSLPQSYNEQFF. CDR3 in DNA: TGTGTCAGAAGCTTACCCCAGTCCTACAATGAGCAGTTCTTC.

The chain employs TRBV5-1 and TRBJ2-3; the D is unclear. Deletions cut 0 bases from V and 1 base from J, with 9 bases between. This CDR3 is built from 15 residues. Germline-derived CDR1 and CDR2 are SGHRS and YFSETQ. This CDR3 is CASSLERRGTDTQYF. Written as DNA, the CDR3 is TGCGCCAGCAGCTTGGAACGCCGAGGCACAGATACGCAGTATTTT.

The CDR3 DNA sequence: TGTGCCAGCAGCTTGCCTGGGAGGGCCCCACGAGCTTTCTTT. It is translated as CASSLPGRAPRAFF. The chain carries TRBV5-4 and TRBJ1-1; D gene unclear. From germline, CDR1 is SGHNT and CDR2 YYREEE (reference sequence). V shed 1 base and J shed 10 bases, with 17 bases lying between them. The CDR3 is made up of 14 amino acids.

This clone has just a few counts. The rearrangement uses TRBV21-1 and TRBJ1-5; the table assigns TRBD1, which was not confirmed against the DNA. TRBV21-1 constitutes a pseudogene. The CDR3 runs to 15 residues. The CDR3 DNA follows: TGTGCCAGCAGCACGCGGGACAGGGGGAATCAGCCCCAGCATTTT. It is translated as CASSTRDRGNQPQHF.

The CDR3 coding sequence is TGTGCCAGTAGTATACCCGGAACAGGGGGCCGGGGGAACTATGGCTACACCTTC. Protein: CASSIPGTGGRGNYGYTF. The chain has TRBV19 and TRBJ1-2; TRBD1 matches 9 bases. Losses at the gene ends were 2 bases for V and 2 bases for J; bases not matched to a gene: 12. There are 18 residues in the CDR3. Germline V gene data show CDR1 as LNHDA and CDR2 as SQIVND (reference sequence).

This chain connects TRBV19 to TRBJ1-2, with D perhaps matching TRBD1 (5 bases). In germline, CDR1 is LNHDA, CDR2 SQIVND (reference sequence). The CDR3 has 12 amino acids. V shed 7 bases and J shed 8 bases, with 14 bases lying between them. The CDR3, as DNA: TGTGCCAGTAACACAGGCCAAAGGGGCTACACCTTC. Encoded protein: CASNTGQRGYTF. Looking up the rest from reference TRBV19 and TRBJ1-2 gives the full variable domain: DGGITQSPKYLFRKEGQNVTLSCEQNLNHDAMYWYRQDPGQGLRLIYYSQIVNDFQKGDIAEGYSVSREKKESFPLTVTSAQKNPTAFYLCASNTGQRGYTFGSGTRLTVV.

The rearrangement uses TRBV19 and TRBJ1-1, with TRBD1 as a possible D gene (5 bases). Germline CDR1 reads LNHDA; CDR2 reads SQIVND (reference sequence). The CDR3 runs to 15 residues. V was pared by 1 base and J by 6 bases, with 15 bases between. The CDR3 DNA reads as TGTGCCAGTAGTATAGGGGGCCTCCGAAGGGCTGAAGCTTTCTTT. Amino acid sequence: CASSIGGLRRAEAFF.

This CDR3 reads CASSLAQAAYGYTF. The DNA for the CDR3 is TGTGCCAGCAGCTTGGCTCAGGCAGCTTATGGCTACACCTTC. The rearrangement links TRBV5-6 to TRBJ1-2, with D unresolved. The CDR3 contains 14 residues. V lost 0 bases and J lost 5, with 11 bases in between. Per the germline V gene, CDR1 is SGHDT and CDR2 is YYEEEE.

This clone has only one observation. The chain joins TRBV6-5 to TRBJ2-2; possible D gene TRBD2, 6 bases. V was clipped by 0 bases and J by 5 bases, with 7 bases between them. Germline CDR1 is MNHEY and CDR2 is SVGAGI. The CDR3 totals 14 residues. The CDR3 DNA reads TGTGCCAGCAGTTACTCGGGACTTACCGGGGAGCTGTTTTTT. Its translation: CASSYSGLTGELFF.

The gene calls are TRBV2 and TRBJ1-2; D gene uncertain. V lost 8 bases to trimming and J lost 6 bases, with 19 bases between them. Germline V gives CDR1 SNHLY, CDR2 FYNNEI. The CDR3 covers 14 residues. The CDR3 DNA is TGTGCCAGCTCCACCTTACGAGGAGGCAATGGCTACACCTTC. It is translated as CASSTLRGGNGYTF. Combining the CDR3 with reference TRBV2 and TRBJ1-2 gives the whole variable domain EPEVTQTPSHQVTQMGQEVILRCVPISNHLYFYWYRQILGQKVEFLVSFYNNEISEKSEIFDDQFSVERPDGSNFTLKIRSTKLEDSAMYFCASSTLRGGNGYTFGSGTRLTVV.

A word on this clone: The junction and the germline gene differ at one end; a read error may be behind it. V and J are TRBV2 and TRBJ1-5; 7 bases are shared with TRBD1. This CDR3 is built from 14 residues. Germline V CDR1 and CDR2: SNHLY, FYNNEI. The CDR3 DNA follows: TGTGTCAGCAGCGTTAACAGGGGTCGGCAGCCCCAGCATTTT. Its protein is CVSSVNRGRQPQHF. The variable domain in full, with the rest retrieved from reference TRBV2 and TRBJ1-5, is EPEVTQTPSHQVTQMGQEVILRCVPISNHLYFYWYRQILGQKVEFLVSFYNNEISEKSEIFDDQFSVERPDGSNFTLKIRSTKLEDSAMYFCVSSVNRGRQPQHFGDGTRLSIL.

V usage is TRBV23-1 and J usage is TRBJ1-3; maybe TRBD1 (6 bases). TRBV23-1 is an open reading frame, and its role is uncertain. This CDR3 contains 16 residues. V dropped 2 bases and J dropped 4 bases, with 15 bases sitting between them. Written as DNA, the CDR3 is TGCGCCAGCAGTCAACGATATCAGGGGTCCGGAAACACCATATATTTT. It translates to CASSQRYQGSGNTIYF.